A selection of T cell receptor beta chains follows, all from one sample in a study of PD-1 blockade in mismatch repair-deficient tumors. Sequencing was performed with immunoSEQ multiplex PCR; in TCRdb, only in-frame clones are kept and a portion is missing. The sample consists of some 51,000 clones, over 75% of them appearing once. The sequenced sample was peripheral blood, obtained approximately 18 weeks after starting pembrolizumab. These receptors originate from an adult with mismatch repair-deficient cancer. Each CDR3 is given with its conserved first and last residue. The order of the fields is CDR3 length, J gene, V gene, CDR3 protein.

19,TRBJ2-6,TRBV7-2,CASSPRPPGQFSGANVLTF
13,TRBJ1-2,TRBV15,CATSREEGDGYTF
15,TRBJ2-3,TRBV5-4,CASTSGGRGTDTQYF
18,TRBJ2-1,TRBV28,CASSSLLGGRAPGNEQFF
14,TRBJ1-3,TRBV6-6,CATNTEPSGNTIYF
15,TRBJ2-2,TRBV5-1,CASSWTSGYTGELFF
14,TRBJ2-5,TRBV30,CAWSSSGNQETQYF
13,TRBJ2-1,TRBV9,CASSVAQWNEQFF
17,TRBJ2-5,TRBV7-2,CASSTGQGATSRETQYF
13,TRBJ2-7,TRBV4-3,CASSPQGEDEQYF
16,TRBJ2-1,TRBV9,CASSVEAGVGYNEQFF
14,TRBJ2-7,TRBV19,CASSSQTGSYEQYF
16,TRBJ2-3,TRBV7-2,CASSFGDRGATDTQYF
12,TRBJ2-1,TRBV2,CASSETVHEQFF
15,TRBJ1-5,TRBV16,CASSQFSPGTQPQHF